The 6 T cell receptor beta chains in this list originate from one sample, sequenced in a study of cytomegalovirus exposure and HLA in healthy donors. Primers included in the PCR were 60 Vbeta and 13 Jbeta primers. Libraries were prepared by immunoSEQ multiplex PCR; TCRdb keeps only in-frame clonotypes and omits some of them. The data contain over 200,000 clones, approximately 78% of them singletons. The sample was PBMCs. The receptors stem from a male donor in good health and CMV-seronegative.

This clone was observed a few times. The chain combines TRBV27 with TRBJ1-2; 9 bases map to TRBD1. The CDR3 spans 15 residues. CDR1 is MNHEY, CDR2 SMNVEV, per germline (reference sequence). Unmatched junction bases numbered 12, after V lost 5 bases and J lost 8 bases. The CDR3 is CASSLVQGARRGYTF. CDR3 DNA sequence: TGTGCCAGCAGTCTCGTACAGGGGGCGCGCCGCGGCTACACCTTC.

The chain links TRBV6-6 to TRBJ2-7; 7 bases match TRBD2. The CDR3 loop spans 16 amino acids. The V and J ends lost 5 bases and 5 bases, in that order; junction bases with no gene match: 15. Germline-derived CDR1 and CDR2 are MNHNY and SVGAGI (reference sequence). This chain's CDR3 is CASSLPTVAGVDEQYF. As DNA, the CDR3 is TGTGCCAGCAGTCTGCCGACGGTTGCGGGAGTTGACGAGCAGTACTTC.

The DNA for the CDR3 is TGTGCCAGTAGTACACAGGGTGATCAGCCCCAGCATTTT. Translated: CASSTQGDQPQHF. V is TRBV19 and J is TRBJ1-5, with D perhaps matching TRBD1 (6 bases). Germline V CDR1 and CDR2: LNHDA, SQIVND (reference sequence). Deletions cut 4 bases from V and 5 bases from J, with 9 bases between. This CDR3 spans 13 amino acids.

The table lists this clone with a count of one. The V and J genes are TRBV19 and TRBJ2-5; TRBD2 matches at 12 bases. The CDR3 runs to 16 residues. The V gene's germline CDR1 is LNHDA and CDR2 SQIVND (reference sequence). V lost 2 bases and J lost 4; bases outside the gene matches: 5. CDR3 loop: CASSIRTSGIGETQYF. The CDR3 nucleotides read TGTGCCAGTAGTATAAGGACTAGCGGGATTGGAGAGACCCAGTACTTC.

As to this clone: The same CDR3 arises from other DNA sequences in this sample as well. V gene TRBV12-5 combines with J gene TRBJ2-5, with 11 bases lining up with TRBD2. Unmatched junction bases numbered 5, after V lost 1 base and J lost 1 base. Germline V CDR1 and CDR2: LGHNT, FRNRAP. CDR3 length: 17 residues. The CDR3 DNA sequence: TGTGCTAGTGGTTTGGGTACGCTAGCGGGGGGCCAAGAGACCCAGTACTTC. This translates into CASGLGTLAGGQETQYF.

The V gene is TRBV5-5, the J gene TRBJ2-7, with TRBD2 identical over 9 bases. The CDR3 runs 14 residues. The germline V gene encodes CDR1 SGHKS and CDR2 YYEKEE (reference sequence). V dropped 0 bases and J dropped 5; count of bases not matched to a gene: 3. CDR3 in amino acids: CASSLVASGNEQYF. The CDR3 DNA sequence: TGTGCCAGCAGCTTGGTAGCTAGCGGGAACGAGCAGTACTTC.